This entry lists 6 T cell receptor beta chains sequenced from one sample in a study of regulatory T cells in long-lasting Graves disease. Time point meaning: persistent/refractory GD, antithyroid drugs over 5 years with positive TRAb. Generation of the TCR library employed RNA extracted from PBMCs. Building of the TCR beta libraries involved iRepertoire HTBI primers and Arm-PCR of CDR3 regions. One entry per CDR3 protein results from TCRdb running MiXCR on the multiplex PCR reads. The data contain fewer than 450,000 distinct CDR3 sequences, 20% to 25% of them singletons. The specimen was peripheral blood mononuclear cells (PBMCs), collected when the disease was refractory, from a patient treated with antithyroid drugs. The receptors come from a female donor with Graves disease.

This clonotype was detected ten times or more. The chain employs TRBV12-3 or TRBV12-4 and TRBJ2-7, with 9 bases fitting TRBD1. This CDR3 comprises 15 residues. V shed 6 bases and J 3 bases; nucleotides not matched to a gene: 9. The CDR3 DNA reads as TGTGCCAGCAGCCCCATAACAGGGGGCTTCTACGAGCAGTACTTC. This gives the protein CASSPITGGFYEQYF.

With regard to this clonotype: A much larger clone differs from this one at a single base, so this may be a read error. This chain links TRBV6-5 with TRBJ1-1; D gene unclear. CDR3 length: 14 amino acids. Germline CDR1 is MNHEY and CDR2 is SVGAGI. V dropped 3 bases and J dropped 4 bases, with 12 bases sitting between them. CDR3 loop: CASSYVWETTEAFF. The DNA for the CDR3 is TGTGCCAGCAGTTATGTGTGGGAAACCACTGAAGCTTTCTTT.

The gene calls are TRBV29-1 and TRBJ2-7, with D possibly being TRBD2 (6 bases). The CDR3 runs 12 residues. The V gene lost 3 bases and the J gene lost 2 bases, with 8 bases spanning the gap. Germline assignment: CDR1 SQVTM and CDR2 ANQGSEA. The CDR3 sequence is CSVERGPYEQYF. The DNA of the CDR3 is TGCAGCGTTGAGCGGGGCCCCTACGAGCAGTACTTC.

The chain combines TRBV20-1 with TRBJ1-5; 10 bases agree with TRBD1. Trimming took 6 bases from V and 0 from J; bases not matched to a gene: 11. The CDR3 has 17 amino acids. CDR1 is DFQATT and CDR2 is SNEGSKA in the germline V gene (reference sequence). The CDR3 region is CSASRGTGAYSNQPQHF. CDR3 bases: TGCAGTGCCAGTCGAGGGACAGGGGCTTATAGCAATCAGCCCCAGCATTTT.

This clonotype appeared many times. The V call is TRBV11-2, the J call TRBJ2-5; D perhaps matches TRBD1 (6 bases). This CDR3 is 15 amino acids long. CDR1 and CDR2 (germline): SGHAT, FQNNGV. Trimming took off 1 base at V and 5 bases at J, with 14 bases between the two ends. The chain's CDR3 is CASSLAQGPGETQYF. CDR3 sequence (DNA): TGTGCCAGCAGCTTAGCCCAGGGGCCTGGGGAGACCCAGTACTTC. The full variable domain, rest sourced from reference TRBV11-2 and TRBJ2-5, is EAGVAQSPRYKIIEKRQSVAFWCNPISGHATLYWYQQILGQGPKLLIQFQNNGVVDDSQLPKDRFSAERLKGVDSTLKIQPAKLEDSAVYLCASSLAQGPGETQYFGPGTRLLVL.

The chain links TRBV7-9 to TRBJ2-1; TRBD1 matches at 9 bases. After removal of 8 bases from V and 7 bases from J, the junction contained 9 bases not matched to a gene. CDR3 length equals 14 residues. Germline V gene sequence: CDR1 SEHNR, CDR2 FQNEAQ (reference sequence). CDR3 sequence: CASGSQGTGNEQFF. The CDR3 coding sequence is TGTGCCAGCGGCTCACAAGGGACAGGGAATGAGCAGTTCTTC.